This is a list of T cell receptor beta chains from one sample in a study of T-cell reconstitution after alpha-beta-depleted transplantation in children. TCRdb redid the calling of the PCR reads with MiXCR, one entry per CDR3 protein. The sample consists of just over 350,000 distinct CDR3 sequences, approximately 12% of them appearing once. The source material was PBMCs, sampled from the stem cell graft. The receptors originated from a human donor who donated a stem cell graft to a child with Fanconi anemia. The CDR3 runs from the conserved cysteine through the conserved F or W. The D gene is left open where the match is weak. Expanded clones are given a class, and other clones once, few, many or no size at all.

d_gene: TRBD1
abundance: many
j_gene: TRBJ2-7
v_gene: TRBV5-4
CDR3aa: CASSFLKGAQNEQYF
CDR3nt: TGTGCCAGCAGCTTCCTCAAGGGGGCGCAAAACGAGCAGTACTTC

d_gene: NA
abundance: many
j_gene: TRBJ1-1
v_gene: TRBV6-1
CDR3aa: CASSLTRSTEAFF
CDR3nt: TGTGCCAGCAGTCTAACAAGGAGCACTGAAGCTTTCTTT

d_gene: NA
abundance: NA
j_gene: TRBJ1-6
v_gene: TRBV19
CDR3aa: CATARSVGNSPLHF
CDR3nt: TGTGCCACTGCTCGGTCGGTTGGGAATTCACCCCTCCACTTT

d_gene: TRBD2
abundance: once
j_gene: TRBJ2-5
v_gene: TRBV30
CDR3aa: CAWSLGTSGETQYF
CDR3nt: TGTGCCTGGAGTCTCGGGACTAGCGGGGAGACCCAGTACTTC

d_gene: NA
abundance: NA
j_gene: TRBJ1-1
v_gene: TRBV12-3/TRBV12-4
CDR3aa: CASSPPRGSTEAFF
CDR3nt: TGTGCCAGCAGTCCTCCCAGGGGATCCACTGAAGCTTTCTTT

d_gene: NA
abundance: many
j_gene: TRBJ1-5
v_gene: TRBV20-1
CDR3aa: CSARVDLNQPQHF
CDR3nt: TGCAGTGCTAGAGTAGACCTCAATCAGCCCCAGCATTTT

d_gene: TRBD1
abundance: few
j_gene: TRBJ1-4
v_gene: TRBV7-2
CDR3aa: CASSGRGTVNEKLFF
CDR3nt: TGTGCCAGCAGCGGCCGGGGGACAGTTAATGAAAAACTGTTTTTT

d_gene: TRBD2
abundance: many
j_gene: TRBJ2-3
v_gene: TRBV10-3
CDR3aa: CAISELTGGPDTQYF
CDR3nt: TGTGCCATCAGTGAGTTAACGGGGGGTCCGGATACGCAGTATTTT

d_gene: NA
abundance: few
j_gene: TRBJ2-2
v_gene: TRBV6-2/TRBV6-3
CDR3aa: CASKQGWTGELFF
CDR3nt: TGTGCCAGCAAACAGGGCTGGACCGGGGAGCTGTTTTTT

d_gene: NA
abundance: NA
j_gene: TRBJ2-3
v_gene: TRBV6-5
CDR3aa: CASSYSRPPGDTQYF
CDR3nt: TGTGCCAGCAGTTACTCGAGACCCCCGGGAGATACGCAGTATTTT

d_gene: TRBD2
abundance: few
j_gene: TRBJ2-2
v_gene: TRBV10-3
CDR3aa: CAISDRGGGTGELFF
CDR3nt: TGTGCCATCAGTGACCGGGGCGGGGGGACCGGGGAGCTGTTTTTT

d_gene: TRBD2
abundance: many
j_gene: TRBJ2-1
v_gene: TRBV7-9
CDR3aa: CASSLVTSGEQFF
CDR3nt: TGTGCCAGCAGCTTGGTCACTAGCGGGGAGCAGTTCTTC

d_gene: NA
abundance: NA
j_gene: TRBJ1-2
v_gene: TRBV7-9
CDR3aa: CASMETRDTLGGYTF
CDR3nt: TGTGCCAGCATGGAAACTCGGGACACTTTGGGTGGCTACACCTTC

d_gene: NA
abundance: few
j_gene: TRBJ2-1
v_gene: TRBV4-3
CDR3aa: CASSPTGADEQFF
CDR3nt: TGCGCCAGCAGCCCCACGGGGGCGGATGAGCAGTTCTTC